This T cell receptor beta chain comes out of a study of a mutant IDH1 vaccine in newly diagnosed glioma. Study-wide background: Before enrollment, the patients had been treated with radiotherapy alone, temozolomide alone, or both together. Most of them had received both.

TCRdb keeps only in-frame clones here, not all; method: immunoSEQ multiplex PCR. This table holds more than 80,000 clones, 83% found once. This clone was counted only a few times. Its matching antigen is unknown. V lost 7 bases to trimming and J lost 5 bases, with 12 bases between them. The CDR3 sequence is 12 residues long. The germline V gene has CDR1 SEHNR and CDR2 FQNEAQ (reference sequence). Regarding time point: baseline, week 1 (first vaccination visit). Treatment meaning: pre-vaccination baseline after standard-of-care therapy. Whole-study results and caveats: It was 93.3% of patients that developed vaccine-induced immune responses. Pseudoprogression seemingly bore no relation to changes in top peripheral T cell clonotypes.

This sequence was found in a woman aged 45-65 years with glioma. The sequences come from PBMCs, collected from a glioma patient treated with radiotherapy, temozolomide or both. The chain employs TRBV7-9 and TRBJ2-7; no definite D call. In DNA form, the CDR3 reads TGTGCCAGCACCTCGCCCCAGAACGAGCAGTACTTC. Its translation is CASTSPQNEQYF.